The source of this TCR beta chain is a study of blood T cell repertoires in COVID-19. Membership in each cohort depended on participant-reported clinical history. Produced via immunoSEQ multiplex PCR; TCRdb's table is partial and in-frame only. The sample yields 400,000 to 500,000 clones, approximately 87% seen once. Germline CDR1 reads LGHNA; CDR2 reads YSLEER. V lost 0 bases to trimming and J lost 6 bases, with 17 bases between them. The length of the CDR3 is 16 residues. The chain recombines TRBV4-3 with TRBJ1-2, with a tentative D call TRBD1 (6 bases). Sequenced material: PBMCs or T cells enriched from blood (not recorded which). The source of this sequence is a woman in her forties who had recovered from COVID-19. The CDR3 loop reads CASSQDWWQGLNGYTF. CDR3 bases: TGCGCCAGCAGCCAAGATTGGTGGCAGGGGCTAAATGGCTACACCTTC.